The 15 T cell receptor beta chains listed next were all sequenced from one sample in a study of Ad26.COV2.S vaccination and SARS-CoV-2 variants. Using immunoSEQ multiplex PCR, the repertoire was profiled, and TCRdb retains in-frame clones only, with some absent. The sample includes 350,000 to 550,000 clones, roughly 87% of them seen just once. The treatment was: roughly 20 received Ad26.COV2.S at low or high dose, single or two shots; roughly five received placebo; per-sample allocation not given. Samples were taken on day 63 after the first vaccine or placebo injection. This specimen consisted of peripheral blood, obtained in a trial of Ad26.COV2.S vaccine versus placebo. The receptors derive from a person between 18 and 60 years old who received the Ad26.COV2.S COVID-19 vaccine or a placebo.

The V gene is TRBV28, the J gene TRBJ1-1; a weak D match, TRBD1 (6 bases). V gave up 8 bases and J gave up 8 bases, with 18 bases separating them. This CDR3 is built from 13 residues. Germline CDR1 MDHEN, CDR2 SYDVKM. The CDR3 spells CASYRQEFNEAFF. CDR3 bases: TGTGCCAGCTACCGACAGGAGTTTAACGAAGCTTTCTTT.

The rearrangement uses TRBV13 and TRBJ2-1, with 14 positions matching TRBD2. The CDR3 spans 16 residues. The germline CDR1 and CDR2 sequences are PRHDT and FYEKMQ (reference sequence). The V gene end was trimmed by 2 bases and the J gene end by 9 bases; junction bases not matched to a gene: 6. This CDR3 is CASSLWGLAGASEQFF. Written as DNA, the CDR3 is TGTGCCAGCAGCTTATGGGGACTAGCGGGAGCAAGTGAGCAGTTCTTC. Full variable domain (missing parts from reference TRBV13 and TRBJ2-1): AAGVIQSPRHLIKEKRETATLKCYPIPRHDTVYWYQQGPGQDPQFLISFYEKMQSDKGSIPDRFSAQQFSDYHSELNMSSLELGDSALYFCASSLWGLAGASEQFFGPGTRLTVL.

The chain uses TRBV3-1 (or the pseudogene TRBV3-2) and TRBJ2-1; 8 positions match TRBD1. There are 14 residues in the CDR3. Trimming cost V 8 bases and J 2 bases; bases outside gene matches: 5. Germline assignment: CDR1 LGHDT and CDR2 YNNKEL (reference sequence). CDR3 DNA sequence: TGTGCCAGCGGCAGGGGGCGCGCCTACAATGAGCAGTTCTTC. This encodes CASGRGRAYNEQFF.

CDR3 sequence (DNA): TGCGCCAGCAGAGCGGACAGCTCCTATAATTCACCCCTCCACTTT. It translates to CASRADSSYNSPLHF. This sequence joins TRBV5-1 and TRBJ1-6; a weak D match, TRBD1 (6 bases). The CDR3 is made up of 15 amino acids. CDR1 and CDR2 (germline): SGHRS, YFSETQ. V lost 5 bases and J 0 bases, leaving 9 bases between the germline ends.

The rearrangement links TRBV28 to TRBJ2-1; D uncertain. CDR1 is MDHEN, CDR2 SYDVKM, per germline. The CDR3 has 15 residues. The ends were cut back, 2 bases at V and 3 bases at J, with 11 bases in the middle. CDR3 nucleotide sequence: TGTGCCAGCAGTTTACAGGCTTCGGACTACAATGAGCAGTTCTTC. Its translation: CASSLQASDYNEQFF.

The CDR3 sequence is CASSQTGFNEKLFF. The CDR3 DNA is TGTGCCAGCAGCCAGACAGGATTTAATGAAAAACTGTTTTTT. The J gene is TRBJ1-4, the V gene TRBV5-6, with TRBD1 as a possible D gene (6 bases). Germline V gene data show CDR1 as SGHDT and CDR2 as YYEEEE. V lost 4 bases, J lost 4 bases, and 11 bases lay in between. The CDR3 is 14 residues long.

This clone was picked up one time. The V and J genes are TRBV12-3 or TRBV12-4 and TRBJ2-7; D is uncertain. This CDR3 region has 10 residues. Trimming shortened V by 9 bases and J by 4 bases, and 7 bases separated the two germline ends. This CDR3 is CARSNYEQYF. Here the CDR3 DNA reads TGTGCCAGGAGTAATTACGAGCAGTACTTC.

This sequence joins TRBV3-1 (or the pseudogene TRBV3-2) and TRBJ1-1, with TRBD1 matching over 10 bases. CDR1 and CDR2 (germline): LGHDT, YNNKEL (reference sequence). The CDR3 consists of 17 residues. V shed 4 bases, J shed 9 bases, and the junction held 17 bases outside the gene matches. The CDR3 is CASSPKVGDRGGWKAFF. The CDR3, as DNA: TGTGCCAGCAGCCCAAAAGTCGGGGACAGGGGTGGATGGAAAGCTTTCTTT.

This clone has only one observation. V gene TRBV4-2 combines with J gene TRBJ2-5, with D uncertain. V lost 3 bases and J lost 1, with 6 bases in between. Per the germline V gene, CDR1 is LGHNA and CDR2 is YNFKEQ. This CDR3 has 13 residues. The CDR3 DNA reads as TGTGCCAGCAGCCATGACACCCAAGAGACCCAGTACTTC. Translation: CASSHDTQETQYF.

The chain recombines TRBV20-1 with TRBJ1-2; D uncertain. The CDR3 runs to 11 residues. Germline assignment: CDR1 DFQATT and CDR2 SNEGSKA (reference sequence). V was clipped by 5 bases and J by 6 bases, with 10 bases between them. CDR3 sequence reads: CSAPVVHGYTF. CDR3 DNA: TGCAGTGCTCCGGTTGTGCATGGCTACACCTTC.

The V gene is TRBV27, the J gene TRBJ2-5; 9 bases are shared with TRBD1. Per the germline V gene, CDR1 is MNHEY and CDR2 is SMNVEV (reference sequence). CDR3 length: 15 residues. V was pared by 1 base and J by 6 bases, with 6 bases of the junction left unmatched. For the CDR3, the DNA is TGTGCCAGCAGTTTATACGGACAGGGGAGAAAGACCCAGTACTTC. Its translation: CASSLYGQGRKTQYF.

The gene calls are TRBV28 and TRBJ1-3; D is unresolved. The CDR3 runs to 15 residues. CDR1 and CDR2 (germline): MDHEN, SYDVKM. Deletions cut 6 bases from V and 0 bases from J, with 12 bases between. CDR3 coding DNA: TGTGCCAGCAGGACACAGCGTAGCTCTGGAAACACCATATATTTT. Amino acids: CASRTQRSSGNTIYF.

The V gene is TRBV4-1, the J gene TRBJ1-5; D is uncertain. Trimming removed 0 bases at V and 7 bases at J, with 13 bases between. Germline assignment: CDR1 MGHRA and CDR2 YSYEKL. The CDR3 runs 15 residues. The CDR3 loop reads CASSQDGRRGQPQHF. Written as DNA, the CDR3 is TGCGCCAGCAGCCAAGATGGCCGGCGCGGGCAGCCCCAGCATTTT.

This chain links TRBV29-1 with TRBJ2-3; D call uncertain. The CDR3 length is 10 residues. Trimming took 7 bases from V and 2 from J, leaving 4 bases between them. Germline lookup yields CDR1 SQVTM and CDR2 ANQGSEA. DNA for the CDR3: TGCAGCGCTATCACAGATACGCAGTATTTT. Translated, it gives CSAITDTQYF.

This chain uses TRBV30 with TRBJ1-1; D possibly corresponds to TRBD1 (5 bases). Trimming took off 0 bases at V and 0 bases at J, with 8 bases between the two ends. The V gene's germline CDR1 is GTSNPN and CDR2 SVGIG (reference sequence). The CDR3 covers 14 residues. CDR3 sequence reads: CAWSVQDLNTEAFF. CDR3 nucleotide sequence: TGTGCCTGGAGTGTACAGGACCTGAACACTGAAGCTTTCTTT.